This T cell receptor beta chain was captured in a study of T cell responses to AZD1222 COVID-19 vaccine. This table comes from immunoSEQ multiplex PCR, and its TCRdb copy is limited to in-frame clones, with some not included. The sample includes over 100,000 clones, under 95% of them seen just once. General study findings and limits: Spike as a whole was targeted by vaccine-associated CD4 TCRs, dominant at 160-218 and 743-854.

Concerning this clone itself: Its specificity is unknown.

The TCR originated in an adult who received the AZD1222 COVID-19 vaccine. This material consisted of peripheral blood, taken 28 days after the second AZD1222 dose.

DNA for the CDR3: TGTGCCAGCAGCAAAAGGGGCAACCGGGACAGGGGGCCTGTTAGCAATCAGCCCCAGCATTTT. This translates into CASSKRGNRDRGPVSNQPQHF. The rearrangement links TRBV21-1 to TRBJ1-5; the table's D call, TRBD1, has no DNA check behind it. TRBV21-1 is flagged as a pseudogene. This CDR3 comprises 21 residues.